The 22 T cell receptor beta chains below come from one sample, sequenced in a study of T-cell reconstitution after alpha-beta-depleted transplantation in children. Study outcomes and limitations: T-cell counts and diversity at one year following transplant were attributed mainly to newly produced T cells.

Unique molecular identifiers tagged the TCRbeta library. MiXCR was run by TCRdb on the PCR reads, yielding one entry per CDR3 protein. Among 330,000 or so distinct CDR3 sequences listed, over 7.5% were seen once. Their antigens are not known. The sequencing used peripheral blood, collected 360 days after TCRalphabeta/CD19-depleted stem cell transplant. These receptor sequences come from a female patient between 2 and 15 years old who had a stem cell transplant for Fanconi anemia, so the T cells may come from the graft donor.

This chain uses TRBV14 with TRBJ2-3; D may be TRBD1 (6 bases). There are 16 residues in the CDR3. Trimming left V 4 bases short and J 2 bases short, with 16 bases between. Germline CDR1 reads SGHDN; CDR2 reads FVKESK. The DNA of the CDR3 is TGTGCCAGCAGCCTCCGAGGGACAACAGCCACAGATACGCAGTATTTT. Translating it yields CASSLRGTTATDTQYF.

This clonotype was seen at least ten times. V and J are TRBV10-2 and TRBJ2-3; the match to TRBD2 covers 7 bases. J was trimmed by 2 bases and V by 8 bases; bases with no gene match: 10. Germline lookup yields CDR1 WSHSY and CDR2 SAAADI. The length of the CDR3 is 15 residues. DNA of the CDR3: TGCGCCAGCGTAGGTCTAGCGGACCCCACAGATACGCAGTATTTT. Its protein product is CASVGLADPTDTQYF.

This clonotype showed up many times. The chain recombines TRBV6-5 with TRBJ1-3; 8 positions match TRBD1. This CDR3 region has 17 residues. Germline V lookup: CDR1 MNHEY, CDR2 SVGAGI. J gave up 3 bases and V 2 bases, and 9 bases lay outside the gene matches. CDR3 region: CASSYPGQGLGGNTIYF. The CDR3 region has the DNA TGTGCCAGCAGTTACCCCGGACAGGGTTTAGGTGGAAACACCATATATTTT.

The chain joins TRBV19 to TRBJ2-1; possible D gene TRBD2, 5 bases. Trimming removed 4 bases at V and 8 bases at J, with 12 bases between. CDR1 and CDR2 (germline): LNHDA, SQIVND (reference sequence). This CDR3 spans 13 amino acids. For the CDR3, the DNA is TGTGCCAGTAGTACTGGAAGAGGGCATGAGCAGTTCTTC. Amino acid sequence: CASSTGRGHEQFF.

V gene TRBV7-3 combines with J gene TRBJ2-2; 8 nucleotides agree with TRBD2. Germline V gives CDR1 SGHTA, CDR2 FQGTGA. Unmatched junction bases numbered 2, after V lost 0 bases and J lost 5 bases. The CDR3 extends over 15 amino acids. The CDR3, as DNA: TGTGCCAGCAGCTTAACTAGCGGGGATACCGGGGAGCTGTTTTTT. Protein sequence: CASSLTSGDTGELFF. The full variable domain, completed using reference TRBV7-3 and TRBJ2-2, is GAGVSQTPSNKVTEKGKYVELRCDPISGHTALYWYRQSLGQGPEFLIYFQGTGAADDSGLPNDRFFAVRPEGSVSTLKIQRTERGDSAVYLCASSLTSGDTGELFFGEGSRLTVL.

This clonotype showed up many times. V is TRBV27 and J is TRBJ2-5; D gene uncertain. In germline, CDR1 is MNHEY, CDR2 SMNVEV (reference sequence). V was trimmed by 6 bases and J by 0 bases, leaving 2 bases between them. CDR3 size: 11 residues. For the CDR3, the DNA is TGTGCCAGCAGAAACCAAGAGACCCAGTACTTC. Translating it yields CASRNQETQYF.

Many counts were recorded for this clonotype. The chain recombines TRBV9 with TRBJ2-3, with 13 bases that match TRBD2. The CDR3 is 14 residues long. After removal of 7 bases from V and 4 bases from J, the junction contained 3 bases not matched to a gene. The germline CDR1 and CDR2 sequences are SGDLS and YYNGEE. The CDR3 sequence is CASGLAGVADTQYF. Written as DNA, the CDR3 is TGTGCCAGCGGACTAGCGGGGGTGGCAGATACGCAGTATTTT.

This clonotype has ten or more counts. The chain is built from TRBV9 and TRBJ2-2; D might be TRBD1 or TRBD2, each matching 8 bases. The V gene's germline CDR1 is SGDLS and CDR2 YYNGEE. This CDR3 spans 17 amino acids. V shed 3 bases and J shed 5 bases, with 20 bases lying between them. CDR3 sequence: CASSATTGGLGTGELFF. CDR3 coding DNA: TGTGCCAGCAGCGCCACAACAGGGGGACTAGGGACCGGGGAGCTGTTTTTT.

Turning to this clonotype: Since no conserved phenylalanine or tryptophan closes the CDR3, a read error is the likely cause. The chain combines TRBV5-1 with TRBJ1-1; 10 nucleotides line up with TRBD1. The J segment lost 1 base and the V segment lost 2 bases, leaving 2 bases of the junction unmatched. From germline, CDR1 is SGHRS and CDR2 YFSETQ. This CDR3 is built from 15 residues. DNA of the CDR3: TGCGCCAGCAGCTTCCGGGACAGGGGGAACACTGAAGCTTTCTCT. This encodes CASSFRDRGNTEAFS.

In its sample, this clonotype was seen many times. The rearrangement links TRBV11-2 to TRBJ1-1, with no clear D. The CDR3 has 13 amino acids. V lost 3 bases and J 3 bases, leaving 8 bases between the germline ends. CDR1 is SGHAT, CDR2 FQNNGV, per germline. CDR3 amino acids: CASSFIRDTEAFF. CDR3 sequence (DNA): TGTGCCAGCAGCTTTATACGGGACACTGAAGCTTTCTTT.

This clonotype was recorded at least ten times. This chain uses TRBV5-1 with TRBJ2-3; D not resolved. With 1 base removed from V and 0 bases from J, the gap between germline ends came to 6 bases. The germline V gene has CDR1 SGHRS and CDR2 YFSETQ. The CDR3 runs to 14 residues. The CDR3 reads CASSLRSSTDTQYF. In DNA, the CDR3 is TGCGCCAGCAGCTTGCGGAGTAGCACAGATACGCAGTATTTT. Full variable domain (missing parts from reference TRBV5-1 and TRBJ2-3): KAGVTQTPRYLIKTRGQQVTLSCSPISGHRSVSWYQQTPGQGLQFLFEYFSETQRNKGNFPGRFSGRQFSNSRSEMNVSTLELGDSALYLCASSLRSSTDTQYFGPGTRLTVL.

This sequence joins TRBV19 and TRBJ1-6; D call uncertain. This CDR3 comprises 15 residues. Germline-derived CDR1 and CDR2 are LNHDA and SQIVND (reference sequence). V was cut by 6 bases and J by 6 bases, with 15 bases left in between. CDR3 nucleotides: TGTGCCAGTAGGGAAGCGGGGAGAAGTAATTCACCCCTCCACTTT. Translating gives CASREAGRSNSPLHF.

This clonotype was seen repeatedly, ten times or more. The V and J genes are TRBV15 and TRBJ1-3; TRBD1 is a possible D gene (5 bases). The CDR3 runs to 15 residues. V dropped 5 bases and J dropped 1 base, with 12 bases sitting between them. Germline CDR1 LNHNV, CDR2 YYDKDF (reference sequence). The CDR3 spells CATSLGRRSGNTIYF. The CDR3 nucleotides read TGTGCCACCAGCCTGGGACGGCGATCTGGAAACACCATATATTTT.

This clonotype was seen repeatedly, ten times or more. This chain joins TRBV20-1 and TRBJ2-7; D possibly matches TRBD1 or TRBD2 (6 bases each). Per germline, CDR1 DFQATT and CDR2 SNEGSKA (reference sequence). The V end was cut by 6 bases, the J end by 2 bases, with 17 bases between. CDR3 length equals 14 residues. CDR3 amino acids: CSAMLSGATYEQYF. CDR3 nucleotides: TGCAGTGCCATGCTTTCGGGGGCAACCTACGAGCAGTACTTC.

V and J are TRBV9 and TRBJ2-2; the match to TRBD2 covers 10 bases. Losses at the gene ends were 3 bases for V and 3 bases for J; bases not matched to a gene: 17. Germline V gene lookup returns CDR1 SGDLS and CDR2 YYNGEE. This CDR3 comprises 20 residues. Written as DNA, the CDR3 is TGTGCCAGCAGCGCTAACAGGGCTCTAGCGGGAGCGGTATACACCGGGGAGCTGTTTTTT. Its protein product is CASSANRALAGAVYTGELFF.

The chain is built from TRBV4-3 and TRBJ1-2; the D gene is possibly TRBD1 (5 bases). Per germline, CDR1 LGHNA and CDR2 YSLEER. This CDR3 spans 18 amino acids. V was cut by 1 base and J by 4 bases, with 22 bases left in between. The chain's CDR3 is CASSQAPLETLRGYGYTF. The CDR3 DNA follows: TGCGCCAGCAGCCAAGCCCCCTTAGAGACCCTGAGGGGCTATGGCTACACCTTC.

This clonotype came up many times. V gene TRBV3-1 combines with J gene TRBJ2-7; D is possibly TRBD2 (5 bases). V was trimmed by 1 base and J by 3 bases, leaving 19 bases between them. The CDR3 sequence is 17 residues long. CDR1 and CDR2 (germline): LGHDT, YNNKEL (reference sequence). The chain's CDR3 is CASSQGSGLPGFYEQYF. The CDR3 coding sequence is TGTGCCAGCAGCCAAGGCTCAGGACTCCCGGGATTCTACGAGCAGTACTTC.

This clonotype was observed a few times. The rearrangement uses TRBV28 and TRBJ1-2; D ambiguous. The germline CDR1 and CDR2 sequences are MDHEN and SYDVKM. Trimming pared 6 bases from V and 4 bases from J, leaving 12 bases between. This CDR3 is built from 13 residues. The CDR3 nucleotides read TGTGCCAGCAGCCTTGACACCCTCTATGGCTACACCTTC. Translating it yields CASSLDTLYGYTF.

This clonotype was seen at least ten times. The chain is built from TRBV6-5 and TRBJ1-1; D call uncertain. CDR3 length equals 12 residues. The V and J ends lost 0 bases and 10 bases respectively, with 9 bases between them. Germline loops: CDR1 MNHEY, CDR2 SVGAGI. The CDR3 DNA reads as TGTGCCAGCAGTTACTCCGCCCAACCAGCTTTCTTT. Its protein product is CASSYSAQPAFF.

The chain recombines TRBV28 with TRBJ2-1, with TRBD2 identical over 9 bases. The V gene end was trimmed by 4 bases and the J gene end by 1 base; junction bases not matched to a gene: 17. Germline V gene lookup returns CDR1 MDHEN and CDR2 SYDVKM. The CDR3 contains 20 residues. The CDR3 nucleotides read TGTGCCAGCAGTTCAAGCGGACTAGCGATAGCGTATAGGTCCTACAATGAGCAGTTCTTC. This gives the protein CASSSSGLAIAYRSYNEQFF.

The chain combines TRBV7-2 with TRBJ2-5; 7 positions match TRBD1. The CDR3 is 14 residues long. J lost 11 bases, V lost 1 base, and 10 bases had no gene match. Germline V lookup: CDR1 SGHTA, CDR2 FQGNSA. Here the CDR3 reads CASSLGAGGVGQYF. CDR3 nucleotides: TGTGCCAGCAGCTTAGGGGCAGGGGGTGTTGGGCAGTACTTC.

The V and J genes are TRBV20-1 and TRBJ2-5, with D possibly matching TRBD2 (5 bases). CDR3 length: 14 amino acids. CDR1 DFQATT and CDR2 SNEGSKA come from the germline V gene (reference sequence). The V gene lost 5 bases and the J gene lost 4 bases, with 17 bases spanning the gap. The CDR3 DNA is TGCAGTGCTTGGGCGGGTGGACGAAGAGAGACCCAGTACTTC. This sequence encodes CSAWAGGRRETQYF.